This entry is about one TCR beta chain. Its cognate antigen is unknown. The sample comes from a study of T cells after yellow fever vaccination. For the study at large: SMART-Seq v4 Ultra Low Input prepared the low-cell-number fractions. Regarding the study as a whole: Clonotype sharing between CD4 and CD8 compartments was small.

The CDR3 runs to 14 residues. CDR1 is SGHNT, CDR2 YENEEA, per germline. V lost 5 bases and J 8 bases, leaving 16 bases between the germline ends. They built TCR cDNA with 5'RACE template switching, a step that put in a universal primer site and UMIs. TCRdb reprocessed the 5' RACE reads with MiXCR, giving one entry per CDR3 protein. The sample has 80,000 to 100,000 distinct CDR3 sequences, around 5.5% seen once. This TCR was recovered from a man between 18 and 29 years old who received the YFV17D yellow fever vaccine. This chain joins TRBV11-3 and TRBJ2-1; possibly TRBD2 for D (7 bases). The material sequenced was CD8+ T cells sorted from PBMCs, taken 10 days after the yellow fever booster vaccination. The CDR3 here is CASSTRVGGHEQFF. The CDR3 nucleotides are TGTGCCAGCAGCACACGGGTCGGGGGGCATGAGCAGTTCTTC.